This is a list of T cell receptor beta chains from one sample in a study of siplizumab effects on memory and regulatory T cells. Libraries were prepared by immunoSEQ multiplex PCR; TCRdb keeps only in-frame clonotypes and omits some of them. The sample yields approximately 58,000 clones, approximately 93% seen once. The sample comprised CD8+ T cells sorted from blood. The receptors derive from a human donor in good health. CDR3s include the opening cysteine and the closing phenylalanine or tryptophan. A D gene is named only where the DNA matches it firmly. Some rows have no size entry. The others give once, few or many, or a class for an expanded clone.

DNA: TGTGCCAGCAGCGTAGTAAGGCTAGCGGGGATCAATGAGCAGTTCTTC
CDR3: CASSVVRLAGINEQFF
size: -
D: TRBD2
V: TRBV9
J: TRBJ2-1

DNA: TGTGCCAGCAGTTACGGGCCAGATACGCAGTATTTT
CDR3: CASSYGPDTQYF
size: once
D: -
V: TRBV6-6
J: TRBJ2-3

DNA: TGTGCCAGCAGATACGGACAGGGGGCGCGGTACGAGCAGTACTTC
CDR3: CASRYGQGARYEQYF
size: -
D: TRBD1
V: TRBV6-5
J: TRBJ2-7

DNA: TGTGCCAGCAGCCTGACAGGGACCTACGAGCAGTACTTC
CDR3: CASSLTGTYEQYF
size: -
D: TRBD1
V: TRBV5-6
J: TRBJ2-7

DNA: TGTGCCAGCAGTGGAATCCTAGCGAATGACGAGCAGTACTTC
CDR3: CASSGILANDEQYF
size: -
D: -
V: TRBV2
J: TRBJ2-7

DNA: TGTGCCAGCAGTGATCCTGGACGGCTCCCTTATGGCTACACCTTC
CDR3: CASSDPGRLPYGYTF
size: -
D: -
V: TRBV6-1
J: TRBJ1-2

DNA: TGTGCCAGCAGTGAGTCGGGAGGCACTGAAGCTTTCTTT
CDR3: CASSESGGTEAFF
size: -
D: -
V: TRBV2
J: TRBJ1-1

DNA: TGTGCCAGCAGCTCCGGGTCCAGGTGGACTGAAGCTTTCTTT
CDR3: CASSSGSRWTEAFF
size: -
D: -
V: TRBV7-9
J: TRBJ1-1

DNA: TGTGCCAGCAGCTTGGGTTTAGGTACTGAAGCTTTCTTT
CDR3: CASSLGLGTEAFF
size: once
D: -
V: TRBV5-5
J: TRBJ1-1

DNA: TGCGCCAGCAGCCAAGATGGAGGGACTAATGAAAAACTGTTTTTT
CDR3: CASSQDGGTNEKLFF
size: -
D: -
V: TRBV4-3
J: TRBJ1-4

DNA: TGTGCCAGCAGCCCTCTCCCGGGACACCAAAACACCATATATTTT
CDR3: CASSPLPGHQNTIYF
size: once
D: -
V: TRBV4-2
J: TRBJ1-3

DNA: TGTGCCAGCAGTCCCGAGGGCTCTGGCACCGGGGAGCTGTTTTTT
CDR3: CASSPEGSGTGELFF
size: -
D: -
V: TRBV2
J: TRBJ2-2

DNA: TGTGCCAGCAGTGAAGGACAGGGGGACACCGGGGAGCTGTTTTTT
CDR3: CASSEGQGDTGELFF
size: -
D: TRBD1
V: TRBV25-1
J: TRBJ2-2

DNA: TGTGCCAGCAGCTTAACCCCCACAGATACGCAGTATTTT
CDR3: CASSLTPTDTQYF
size: -
D: -
V: TRBV7-3
J: TRBJ2-3

DNA: TGTGCCAGCAGCCCCCGAACTAGCGGGAACTACAATGAGCAGTTCTTC
CDR3: CASSPRTSGNYNEQFF
size: once
D: TRBD2
V: TRBV7-9
J: TRBJ2-1

DNA: TGTGCCAGCAGTTTCCAGGGCTATGGCTACACCTTC
CDR3: CASSFQGYGYTF
size: once
D: -
V: TRBV27
J: TRBJ1-2